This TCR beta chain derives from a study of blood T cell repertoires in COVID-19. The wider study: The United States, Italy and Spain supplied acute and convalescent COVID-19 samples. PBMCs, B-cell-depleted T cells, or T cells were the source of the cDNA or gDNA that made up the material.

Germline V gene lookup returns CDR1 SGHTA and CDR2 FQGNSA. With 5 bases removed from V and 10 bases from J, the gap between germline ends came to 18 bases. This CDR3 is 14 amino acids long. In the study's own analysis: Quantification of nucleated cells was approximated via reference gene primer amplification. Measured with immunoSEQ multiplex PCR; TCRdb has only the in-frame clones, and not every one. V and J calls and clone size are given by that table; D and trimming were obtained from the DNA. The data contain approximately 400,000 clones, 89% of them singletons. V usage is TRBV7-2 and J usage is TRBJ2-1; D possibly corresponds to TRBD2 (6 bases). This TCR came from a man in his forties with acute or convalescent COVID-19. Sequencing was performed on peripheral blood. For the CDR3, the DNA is TGTGCCAGCAGCCCAGTAACCCAGCGGGTGGAGCAGTTCTTC. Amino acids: CASSPVTQRVEQFF.